The sequence of this TCR beta chain was determined in a study of blood T cell repertoires in COVID-19. Study overall: Material from acute and convalescent COVID-19 was sourced from the United States, Italy and Spain. T cells, B-cell-depleted T cells, or PBMCs supplied cDNA or gDNA.

Germline CDR1 is MNHEY and CDR2 is SVGEGT. V lost 5 bases and J lost 6; bases outside the gene matches: 13. The CDR3 is 17 amino acids. Per the study methods: Counts of nucleated cells, estimated from reference gene primer amplification, were obtained. Assay: immunoSEQ multiplex PCR; the TCRdb copy retains only in-frame clones and omits some. That table gives V, J and clone size, and the DNA gave D and trimming. The sample has about 130,000 clones, 79% seen once. V gene TRBV6-2 or TRBV6-3 combines with J gene TRBJ2-7; 13 bases fit TRBD2. The sample was peripheral blood. The TCR was taken from a man aged 40-49 years with active or convalescent COVID-19. CDR3 bases: TGTGCCAGCAGTACCCAAAGACTAGCGGGAGGAATAGGCGAGCAGTACTTC. It specifies CASSTQRLAGGIGEQYF.